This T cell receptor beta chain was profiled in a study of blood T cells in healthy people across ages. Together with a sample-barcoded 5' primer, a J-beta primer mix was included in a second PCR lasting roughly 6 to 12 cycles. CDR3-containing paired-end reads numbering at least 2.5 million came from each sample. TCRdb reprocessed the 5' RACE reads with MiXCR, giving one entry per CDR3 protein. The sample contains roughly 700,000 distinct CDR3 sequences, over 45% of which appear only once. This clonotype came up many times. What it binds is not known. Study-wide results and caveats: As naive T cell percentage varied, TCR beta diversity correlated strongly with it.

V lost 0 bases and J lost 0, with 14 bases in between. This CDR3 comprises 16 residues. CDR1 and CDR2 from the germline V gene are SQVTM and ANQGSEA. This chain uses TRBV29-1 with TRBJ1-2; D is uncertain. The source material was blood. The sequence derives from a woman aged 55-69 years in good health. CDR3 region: CSVEDLGRESNYGYTF. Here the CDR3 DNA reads TGCAGCGTTGAAGATTTGGGCCGGGAATCTAACTATGGCTACACCTTC.